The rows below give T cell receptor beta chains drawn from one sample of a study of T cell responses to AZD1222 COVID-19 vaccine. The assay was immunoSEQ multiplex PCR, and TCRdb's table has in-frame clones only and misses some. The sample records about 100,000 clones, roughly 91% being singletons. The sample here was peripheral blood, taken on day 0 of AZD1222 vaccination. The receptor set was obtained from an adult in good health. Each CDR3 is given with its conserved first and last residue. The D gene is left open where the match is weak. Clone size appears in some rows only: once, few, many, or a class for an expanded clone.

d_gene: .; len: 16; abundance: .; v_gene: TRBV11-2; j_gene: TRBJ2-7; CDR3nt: TGTGCCAGCAGCTTAGATCATGGCAGCCCATCCTACGAGCAGTACTTC; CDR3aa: CASSLDHGSPSYEQYF
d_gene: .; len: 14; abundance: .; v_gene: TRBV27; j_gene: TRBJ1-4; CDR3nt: TGTGCCAGCAGTTTCCAAGGGACTAATGAAAAACTGTTTTTT; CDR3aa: CASSFQGTNEKLFF
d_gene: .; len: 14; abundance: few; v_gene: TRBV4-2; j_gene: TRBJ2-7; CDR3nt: TGTGCCAGCAGCCAAGGGGTAGGGCCCTACGAGCAGTACTTC; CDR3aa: CASSQGVGPYEQYF
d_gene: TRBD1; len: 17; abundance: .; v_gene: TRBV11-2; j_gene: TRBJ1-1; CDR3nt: TGTGCCAGCAGGATAAGGACAGGGTGGATGACAAACACTGAAGCTTTCTTT; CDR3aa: CASRIRTGWMTNTEAFF
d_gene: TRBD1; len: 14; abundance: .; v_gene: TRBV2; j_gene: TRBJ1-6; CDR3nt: TGTGCCAGCAGACCCAGACAGGGGAATTCACCCCTCCACTTT; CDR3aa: CASRPRQGNSPLHF
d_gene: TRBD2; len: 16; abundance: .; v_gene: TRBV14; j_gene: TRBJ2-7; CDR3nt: TGTGCCAGCAGCGCAGGGACTAGCAAACTCTCCTACGAGCAGTACTTC; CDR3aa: CASSAGTSKLSYEQYF
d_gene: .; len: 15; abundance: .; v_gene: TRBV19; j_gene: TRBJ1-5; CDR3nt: TGTGCCAGTAGTCGGGACCCCCGCGCCAATCAGCCCCAGCATTTT; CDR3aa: CASSRDPRANQPQHF
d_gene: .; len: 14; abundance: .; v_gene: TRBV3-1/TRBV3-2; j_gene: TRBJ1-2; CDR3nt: TGTGCCAGCAGCCAAGATGAAGTCTACTATGGCTACACCTTC; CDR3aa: CASSQDEVYYGYTF
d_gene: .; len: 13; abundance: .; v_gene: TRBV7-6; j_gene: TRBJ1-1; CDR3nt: TGTGCCAGCAGCTTAGGAGGGATCACTGAAGCTTTCTTT; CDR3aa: CASSLGGITEAFF
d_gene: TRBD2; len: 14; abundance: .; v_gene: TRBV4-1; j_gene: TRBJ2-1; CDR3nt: TGCGCCTGCTCCCCGGGACTAGCTAACAATGAGCAGTTCTTC; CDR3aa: CACSPGLANNEQFF
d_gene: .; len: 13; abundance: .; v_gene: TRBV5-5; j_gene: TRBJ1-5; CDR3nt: TGTGCCAGCAGCGGAACCAACAATCAGCCCCAGCATTTT; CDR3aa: CASSGTNNQPQHF
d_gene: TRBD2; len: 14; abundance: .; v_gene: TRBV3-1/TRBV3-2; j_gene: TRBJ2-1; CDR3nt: TGTGCCAGCAGACCCAGCGGGAACTACAATGAGCAGTTCTTC; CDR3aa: CASRPSGNYNEQFF
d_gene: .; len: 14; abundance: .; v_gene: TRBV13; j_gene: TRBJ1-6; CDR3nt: TGTGCCAGCAGTTCACAGGAAATTTATTCACCCCTCCACTTT; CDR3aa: CASSSQEIYSPLHF
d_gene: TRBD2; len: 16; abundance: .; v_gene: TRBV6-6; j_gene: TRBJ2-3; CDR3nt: TGTGCCAGCCGTACGAGGGGACTAGCGGGAGGTAATACGCAGTATTTT; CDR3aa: CASRTRGLAGGNTQYF
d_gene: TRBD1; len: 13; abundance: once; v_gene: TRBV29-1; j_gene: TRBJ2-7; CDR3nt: TGCAGCGTTGAGAGGGACAGGGGGATAGAGCAGTACTTC; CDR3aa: CSVERDRGIEQYF
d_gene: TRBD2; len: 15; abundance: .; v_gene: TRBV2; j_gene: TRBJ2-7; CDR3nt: TGTGCCAGCAGACACGGACTAGCGAAAGCCTACGAGCAGTACTTC; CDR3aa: CASRHGLAKAYEQYF
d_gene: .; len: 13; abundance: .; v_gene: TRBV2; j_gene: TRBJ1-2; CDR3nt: TGTGCCAGCAGTGAAGTCCCTCTCGGTCGCTACACCTTC; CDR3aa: CASSEVPLGRYTF
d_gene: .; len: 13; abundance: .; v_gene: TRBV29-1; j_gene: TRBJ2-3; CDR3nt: TGCAGCGGGGGGGTGGGAGGTGCAGATACGCAGTATTTT; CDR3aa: CSGGVGGADTQYF
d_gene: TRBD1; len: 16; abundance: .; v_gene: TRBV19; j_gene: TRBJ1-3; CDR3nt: TGTGCCAGTAGTATATCTAACAGGGGAAGAGGAAACACCATATATTTT; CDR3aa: CASSISNRGRGNTIYF
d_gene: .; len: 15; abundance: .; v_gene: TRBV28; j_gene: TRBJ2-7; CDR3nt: TGTGCCAGCAGTGAAGCTAGCTCCCTATCCTACGAGCAGTACTTC; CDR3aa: CASSEASSLSYEQYF
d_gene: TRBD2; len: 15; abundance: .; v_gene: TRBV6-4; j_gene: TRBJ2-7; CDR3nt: TGTGCCAGCAGTGACGGACTAGCGGGAATTAGGGAGCAGTACTTC; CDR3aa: CASSDGLAGIREQYF
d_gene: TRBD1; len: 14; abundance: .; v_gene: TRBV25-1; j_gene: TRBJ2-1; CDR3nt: TGTGCCAGCAGAAACAGGGGCCCCTACAATGAGCAGTTCTTC; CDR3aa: CASRNRGPYNEQFF
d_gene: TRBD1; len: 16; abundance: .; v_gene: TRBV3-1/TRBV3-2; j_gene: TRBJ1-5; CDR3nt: TGTGCCAGCAGCTTGTCCGGGACAGGGTCCAATAGGCCCCAGCATTTT; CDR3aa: CASSLSGTGSNRPQHF
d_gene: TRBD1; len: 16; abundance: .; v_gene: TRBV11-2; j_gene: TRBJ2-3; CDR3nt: TGTGCCAGCAGCGCCCGACAGGGGCCCCGTGAGGATACGCAGTATTTT; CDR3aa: CASSARQGPREDTQYF
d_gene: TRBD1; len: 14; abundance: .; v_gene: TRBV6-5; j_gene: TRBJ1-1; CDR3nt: TGTGCCAGCAGAATCGGGACAGCGAACACTGAAGCTTTCTTT; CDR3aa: CASRIGTANTEAFF
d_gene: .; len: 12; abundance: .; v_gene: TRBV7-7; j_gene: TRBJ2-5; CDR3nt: TGTGCCAGCAGCTTAGCTGGGGAGACCCAGTACTTC; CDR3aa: CASSLAGETQYF
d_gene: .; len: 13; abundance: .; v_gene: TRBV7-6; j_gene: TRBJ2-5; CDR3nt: TGTGCCAGCAGCGCTCGCGGAAGGGAGACCCAGTACTTC; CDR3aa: CASSARGRETQYF
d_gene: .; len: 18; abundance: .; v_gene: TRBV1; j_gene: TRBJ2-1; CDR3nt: TGCACCAGCAGCCAAGTTACTAGCGGGAGACGTTTCTACAATGAGCAGTTCTTC; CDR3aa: CTSSQVTSGRRFYNEQFF
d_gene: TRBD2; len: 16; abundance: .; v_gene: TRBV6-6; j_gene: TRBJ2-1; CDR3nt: TGTGCCAGCCGTACACCCGGTAGCGGGAGTCGGAATGAGCAGTTCTTC; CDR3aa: CASRTPGSGSRNEQFF
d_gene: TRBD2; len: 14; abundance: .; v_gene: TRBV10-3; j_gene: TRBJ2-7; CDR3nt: TGTGCCATCAGTGTCCTAGCGGGGGGCTACGAGCAGTACTTC; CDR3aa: CAISVLAGGYEQYF
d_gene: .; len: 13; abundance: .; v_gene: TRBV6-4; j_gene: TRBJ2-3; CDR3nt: TGTGCCAGCAGTGACGAGGTTTCAGATACGCAGTATTTT; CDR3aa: CASSDEVSDTQYF
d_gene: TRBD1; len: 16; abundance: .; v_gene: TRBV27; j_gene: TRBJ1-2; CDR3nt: TGTGCCAGCAGATTTAGTAGACAGGGCCTAAACTATGGCTACACCTTC; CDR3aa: CASRFSRQGLNYGYTF
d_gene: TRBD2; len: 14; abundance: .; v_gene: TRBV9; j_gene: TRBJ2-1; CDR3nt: TGTGCCAGCAGCGTAGCCCTAGTGGGGGGGGAGCAGTTCTTC; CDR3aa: CASSVALVGGEQFF
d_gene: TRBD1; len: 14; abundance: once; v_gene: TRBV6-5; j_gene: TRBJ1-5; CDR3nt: TGTGCCAGCAGTTACTCGACAGGGGCACGGCCCCAGCATTTT; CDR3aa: CASSYSTGARPQHF
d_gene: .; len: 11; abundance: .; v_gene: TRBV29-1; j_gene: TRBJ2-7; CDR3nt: TGCAGCGTTGAAGAACAGCAGGTGCAGTACTTC; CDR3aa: CSVEEQQVQYF
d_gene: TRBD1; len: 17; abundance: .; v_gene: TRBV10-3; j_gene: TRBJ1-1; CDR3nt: TGTGCCATCAGTGAGTCCCCCCCGGGACAGGCGAACACTGAAGCTTTCTTT; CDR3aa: CAISESPPGQANTEAFF
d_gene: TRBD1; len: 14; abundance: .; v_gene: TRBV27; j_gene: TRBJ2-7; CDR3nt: TGTGCCAGCAGTCCCCGGGACAGTTCCTACGAGCAGTACTTC; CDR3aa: CASSPRDSSYEQYF
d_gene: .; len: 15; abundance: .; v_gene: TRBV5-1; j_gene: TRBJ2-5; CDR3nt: TGCGCCAGCAGCTTCGGGGGGCACCGAAGCGAGACCCAGTACTTC; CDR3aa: CASSFGGHRSETQYF
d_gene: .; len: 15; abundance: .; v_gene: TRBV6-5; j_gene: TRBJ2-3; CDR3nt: TGTGCCAGCAGTTATGCTTCCCTGGGCACAGATACGCAGTATTTT; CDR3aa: CASSYASLGTDTQYF
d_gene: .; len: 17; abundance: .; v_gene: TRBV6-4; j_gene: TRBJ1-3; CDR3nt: TGTGCCAGCCCCGCCCGCCAAGTCCACTATGGAGGAAACACCATATATTTT; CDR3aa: CASPARQVHYGGNTIYF
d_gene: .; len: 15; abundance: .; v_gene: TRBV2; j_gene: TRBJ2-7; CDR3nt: TGTGCCAGCTCAGGGGTGGGCGGGTACTCCTACGAGCAGTACTTC; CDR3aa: CASSGVGGYSYEQYF
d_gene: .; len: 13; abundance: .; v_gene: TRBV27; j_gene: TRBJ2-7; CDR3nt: TGTGCCAGCAGTTTATCGAACTCCTACGAGCAGTACTTC; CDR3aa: CASSLSNSYEQYF
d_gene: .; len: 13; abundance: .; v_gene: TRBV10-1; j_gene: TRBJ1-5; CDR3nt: TGCGCCAGCAGCGAAGGAGGCAATCAGCCCCAGCATTTT; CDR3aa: CASSEGGNQPQHF
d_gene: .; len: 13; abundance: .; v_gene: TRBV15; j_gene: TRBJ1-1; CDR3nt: TGTGCCACCAGCAGCAGAGAATTCGCTGAAGCTTTCTTT; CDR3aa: CATSSREFAEAFF
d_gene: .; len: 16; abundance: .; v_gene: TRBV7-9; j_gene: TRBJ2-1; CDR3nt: TGTGCCAGCAGCTCCACCCTAGGGGGGGAGGCGAATGAGCAGTTCTTC; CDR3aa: CASSSTLGGEANEQFF
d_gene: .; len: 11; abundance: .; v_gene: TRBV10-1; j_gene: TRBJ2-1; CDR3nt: TGCGCCAGCAGTGATGGTGATGAGCAGTTCTTC; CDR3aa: CASSDGDEQFF
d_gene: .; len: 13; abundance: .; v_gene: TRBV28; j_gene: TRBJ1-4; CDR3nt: TGTGCCAGCAGTCATGGACGGAGTGAAAAACTGTTTTTT; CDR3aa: CASSHGRSEKLFF
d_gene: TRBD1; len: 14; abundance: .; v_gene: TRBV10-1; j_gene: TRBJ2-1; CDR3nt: TGCGCCAGCGCCCGGACAGGGGAGGGAAATGAGCAGTTCTTC; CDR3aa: CASARTGEGNEQFF
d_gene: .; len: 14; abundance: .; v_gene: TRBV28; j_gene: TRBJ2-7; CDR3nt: .; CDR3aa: CASSTSTGAYEQYF
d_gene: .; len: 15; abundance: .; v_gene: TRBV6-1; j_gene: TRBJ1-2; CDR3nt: TGTGCCAGCAGTGAAACCGGGACGCTAAACTATGGCTACACCTTC; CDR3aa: CASSETGTLNYGYTF
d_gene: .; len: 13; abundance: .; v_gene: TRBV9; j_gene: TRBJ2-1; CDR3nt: TGTGCCAGCAGCGCCATGACCCGTCAGGAGCAGTTCTTC; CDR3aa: CASSAMTRQEQFF
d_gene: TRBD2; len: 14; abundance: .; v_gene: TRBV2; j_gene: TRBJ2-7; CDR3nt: TGTGCCAGCAGTTTAGCGGGAGGACAATCCGAGCAGTACTTC; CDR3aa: CASSLAGGQSEQYF
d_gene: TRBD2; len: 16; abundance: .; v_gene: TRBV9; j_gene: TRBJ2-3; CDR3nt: TGTGCCAGCAGCGCATCAGCGGGAGCTGACACAGATACGCAGTATTTT; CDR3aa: CASSASAGADTDTQYF
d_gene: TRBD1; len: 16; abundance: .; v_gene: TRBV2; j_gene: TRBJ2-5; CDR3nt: TGTGCCAGCACTTACCTACTCGACAGGGCCCAAGAGACCCAGTACTTC; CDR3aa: CASTYLLDRAQETQYF
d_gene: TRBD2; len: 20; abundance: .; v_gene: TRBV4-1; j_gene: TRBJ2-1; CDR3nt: TGCGCCAGCAGCCAGAGTCCGGGACTAGCGGGCCCCATCTCCTACAATGAGCAGTTCTTC; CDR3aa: CASSQSPGLAGPISYNEQFF
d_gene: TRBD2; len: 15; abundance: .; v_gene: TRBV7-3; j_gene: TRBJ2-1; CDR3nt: TGTGCCAGCAGCTCCCTAGCGGTGTCAGGGAATGAGCAGTTCTTC; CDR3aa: CASSSLAVSGNEQFF
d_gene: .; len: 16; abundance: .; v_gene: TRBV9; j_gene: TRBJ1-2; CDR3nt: TGTGCCAGCAGCGTAGCGGGAGCAGCCGAGGGCTATGGCTACACCTTC; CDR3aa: CASSVAGAAEGYGYTF